These T cell receptor beta chains were read from a single sample in a study of vaccination effects on CD4 cells after COVID-19. These TCRs are of unknown antigen specificity. The repertoire was sequenced with immunoSEQ multiplex PCR; TCRdb's copy has only in-frame clones and lacks some. The data show tens of thousands of clones, 65% to 90% seen once. The material was CD4+ T cells from PBMCs cultured with SARS-CoV-2 spike peptides, obtained after COVID-19 vaccination. The receptors stem from a human donor who received a COVID-19 vaccine. Some clones in this sample may be carry-over from other donors' samples. Each CDR3 is given with its conserved first and last residue. The D gene is left open where the match is weak. Clone size appears in some rows only: once, few, many, or a class for an expanded clone.

TRBV9,-,-,TRBJ2-3,CASSVASTGVTDTQYF,TGTGCCAGCAGCGTAGCCAGCACTGGGGTCACAGATACGCAGTATTTT
TRBV5-4,TRBD1,-,TRBJ2-4,CASSSLTQGAANIQYF,TGTGCCAGCAGCTCGCTAACACAGGGGGCAGCAAACATTCAGTACTTC
TRBV29-1,TRBD1,-,TRBJ2-6,CSVELPGQGLGANVLTF,TGCAGCGTTGAACTCCCGGGACAGGGGCTCGGGGCCAACGTCCTGACTTTC
TRBV29-1,TRBD1,-,TRBJ2-5,CSVGKGTGVSETQYF,TGCAGCGTGGGAAAAGGGACAGGGGTTTCGGAGACCCAGTACTTC
TRBV10-3,-,-,TRBJ2-1,CAISGPSVGAEFF,TGTGCCATCAGTGGTCCCTCAGTGGGCGCGGAGTTCTTC
TRBV20-1,-,-,TRBJ1-2,CSASPGYGYTF,TGCAGTGCTAGTCCGGGCTATGGCTACACCTTC
TRBV7-3,-,-,TRBJ2-2,CATRDDNTGELFF,TGTGCCACCAGGGACGATAACACCGGGGAGCTGTTTTTT
TRBV10-1,TRBD1,-,TRBJ1-3,CASSDGTGGRGNTIYF,TGCGCCAGCAGTGATGGTACAGGGGGCCGAGGAAACACCATATATTTT
TRBV2,TRBD1,-,TRBJ2-3,CASGTGDADTQYF,TGTGCCAGCGGGACAGGGGACGCAGATACGCAGTATTTT
TRBV24-1,TRBD1,-,TRBJ2-1,CATSDLGDRGNNEQFF,TGTGCCACCAGTGATTTAGGGGACAGGGGGAATAATGAGCAGTTCTTC
TRBV7-3,-,-,TRBJ2-5,CASSSPGAETQYF,TGTGCCAGCAGCTCCCCGGGGGCAGAGACCCAGTACTTC
TRBV6-5,-,once,TRBJ1-4,CASRGRENEKLFF,TGTGCCAGCCGGGGCAGGGAGAATGAAAAACTGTTTTTT
TRBV28,-,-,TRBJ1-4,CASTPGGLNEKLFF,TGTGCCAGCACCCCTGGGGGCCTTAATGAAAAACTGTTTTTT
TRBV5-6,-,few,TRBJ2-5,CASSLFSTETQYF,TGTGCCAGCAGCTTGTTCAGCACAGAGACCCAGTACTTC
TRBV24-1,-,-,TRBJ2-1,CATSFRGRVNEQFF,TGTGCCACCAGTTTCAGGGGAAGAGTCAATGAGCAGTTCTTC
TRBV5-1,-,-,TRBJ1-2,CASRTEQGAYGYTF,TGCGCCAGCCGGACGGAGCAGGGAGCCTATGGCTACACCTTC
TRBV9,TRBD1,-,TRBJ2-2,CASSAREQGAQSTGELFF,TGTGCCAGCAGCGCGAGGGAACAGGGGGCGCAGAGCACCGGGGAGCTGTTTTTT
TRBV18,-,few,TRBJ1-6,CASSPVWGSDSPLHF,TGTGCCAGCTCACCAGTTTGGGGGTCGGACTCACCCCTCCACTTT
TRBV5-1,-,-,TRBJ1-3,CASSWGTGISGNTIYF,TGCGCCAGCAGCTGGGGAACAGGAATCTCTGGAAACACCATATATTTT
TRBV5-6,-,-,TRBJ2-6,CATTPDGGSGANVLTF,TGTGCCACCACACCGGACGGCGGCTCTGGGGCCAACGTCCTGACTTTC
TRBV5-6,-,once,TRBJ1-1,CASSLSRGGWPFF,TGTGCCAGCAGCTTGTCCCGTGGGGGTTGGCCTTTCTTT
TRBV6-1,-,few,TRBJ1-1,CASSEGSMNTEAFF,TGTGCCAGCAGTGAGGGCAGCATGAACACTGAAGCTTTCTTT
TRBV6-1,-,-,TRBJ2-3,CASSEYPPGASSGDTQYF,TGTGCCAGCAGTGAATATCCCCCGGGGGCGTCGTCGGGGGATACGCAGTATTTT
TRBV5-1,TRBD1,few,TRBJ1-1,CASKSRTGGNTEAFF,TGCGCCAGCAAGTCCCGGACAGGGGGAAACACTGAAGCTTTCTTT
TRBV10-1,-,-,TRBJ2-5,CASSGSRGETQYF,TGCGCCAGCAGTGGGTCGAGGGGAGAGACCCAGTACTTC
TRBV19,TRBD1,few,TRBJ1-4,CASRATGALEKLFF,TGTGCCAGTAGGGCGACAGGGGCGCTTGAAAAACTGTTTTTT
TRBV4-3,-,-,TRBJ1-6,CASSQGRHGSNSPLHF,TGCGCCAGCAGCCAAGGTCGACATGGATCTAATTCACCCCTCCACTTT
TRBV2,TRBD1,few,TRBJ1-1,CASSGQGGGAEAFF,TGTGCCAGCAGTGGACAGGGAGGCGGTGCTGAAGCTTTCTTT
TRBV7-3,-,-,TRBJ1-2,CASSLRGGQSLTMGYTF,TGTGCCAGCAGCTTAAGGGGTGGACAGAGCCTAACTATGGGCTACACCTTC
TRBV6-4,-,-,TRBJ1-5,CASSVTANQPQHF,TGTGCCAGCAGTGTTACAGCTAATCAGCCCCAGCATTTT
TRBV5-1,-,once,TRBJ1-4,CPPPADTNEKLFF,TGTCCCCCACCGGCAGACACTAATGAAAAACTGTTTTTT
TRBV5-1,-,-,TRBJ1-1,CASSLGLGWTEAFF,TGCGCCAGCAGCTTAGGACTGGGATGGACTGAAGCTTTCTTT
TRBV19,-,-,TRBJ1-5,CASSDQETVTNQPQHF,TGTGCCAGTAGTGACCAGGAGACAGTGACCAATCAGCCCCAGCATTTT
TRBV5-5,-,-,TRBJ1-1,CASSLETGNTEAFF,TGTGCCAGCAGCTTGGAGACAGGGAACACTGAAGCTTTCTTT
TRBV6-2/TRBV6-3,-,-,TRBJ1-2,CASSPGTRNYGYTF,TGTGCCAGCAGTCCCGGGACAAGGAACTATGGCTACACCTTC
TRBV7-3,-,-,TRBJ1-6,CASSPVSGTPLHF,TGTGCCAGCAGCCCTGTTTCGGGGACACCCCTCCACTTT
TRBV7-2,TRBD1,-,TRBJ1-1,CASSSEGALPEAFF,TGTGCCAGCAGCTCAGAGGGGGCCCTTCCTGAAGCTTTCTTT
TRBV25-1,TRBD1,-,TRBJ2-2,CASSQTGATGELFF,TGTGCCAGCAGTCAAACAGGGGCGACCGGGGAGCTGTTTTTT
TRBV10-3,TRBD1,-,TRBJ1-1,CATQGQPNTEAFF,TGTGCCACCCAGGGACAGCCGAACACTGAAGCTTTCTTT
TRBV7-3,TRBD1,-,TRBJ2-5,CASSWTGEETQYF,TGTGCCAGCAGCTGGACAGGGGAAGAGACCCAGTACTTC
TRBV7-2,TRBD1,-,TRBJ2-5,CASSLSPGQGAVETQYF,TGTGCCAGCAGCTTATCTCCGGGACAGGGGGCAGTGGAGACCCAGTACTTC
TRBV27,TRBD2,-,TRBJ2-2,CASSVAGLSTGELFF,TGTGCCAGCAGTGTAGCGGGGCTGTCTACCGGGGAGCTGTTTTTT
TRBV2,-,-,TRBJ2-3,CASSEARRHAQYF,TGTGCCAGCAGTGAAGCCCGTCGCCATGCGCAGTATTTT